Listed below are T cell receptor beta chains from one sample, sequenced in a study of CD8 T cells in ankylosing spondylitis. TCRdb passed the 5' RACE reads through MiXCR, listing each CDR3 protein once. The data hold some 340,000 distinct CDR3 sequences, with 14% to 15% observed a single time. Material: blood, either unsorted or a sorted T cell fraction (not recorded which). The origin of the receptors is a male donor with ankylosing spondylitis or in good health (not recorded which). Both conserved end residues are trimmed from each CDR3.

CDR3 protein | J gene | V gene
ASSPWRLATYEQY | TRBJ2-7 | TRBV6-2/TRBV6-3
ASSPQGGGSYEQY | TRBJ2-7 | TRBV7-2
ASSLIPGTSGGDTQY | TRBJ2-3 | TRBV7-2
ASSQEGFSSYNEQF | TRBJ2-1 | TRBV14
ASSPDPGLAGGEQF | TRBJ2-1 | TRBV4-1
ASSLRTSSLGDEQF | TRBJ2-1 | TRBV5-1
ASSQAEGFYGYT | TRBJ1-2 | TRBV4-2
ASSGGIPSTDTQY | TRBJ2-3 | TRBV27
ASSLRDTRETQY | TRBJ2-5 | TRBV7-9
ASSLERRELSGELF | TRBJ2-2 | TRBV5-1
ASSQEEGAGYGYT | TRBJ1-2 | TRBV4-1